This TCR beta chain was sequenced during a study of blood T cells in healthy people across ages. Extraction yielded at least 5 micrograms of total RNA per sample. Primed by a sample-barcoded 5' primer and a J-beta primer mix, a second PCR proceeded for about 6 to 12 cycles. TCRdb processed the 5' RACE reads anew with MiXCR; each CDR3 protein has one entry. This table has some 710,000 distinct CDR3 sequences, about 46% appearing once. About this clonotype: Its antigen is undetermined.

The CDR3 contains 14 residues. The V end lost 8 bases, the J end lost 5 bases, and 18 bases lay between the germline ends. Germline V gives CDR1 MGHDK, CDR2 SYGVNS. General observations from the study: Aged donors had fewer naive CD4+ cells and lower diversity than long-lived donors. Researchers deemed the diversity estimates from one million T cells underestimates.

This TCR was recovered from a man older than 75 in good health. V gene TRBV25-1 combines with J gene TRBJ2-5, with D maybe TRBD2 (5 bases). The sequenced sample was blood. The CDR3 loop is CASRNDWERETQYF. In DNA, the CDR3 is TGTGCCAGCCGCAACGACTGGGAGAGGGAGACCCAGTACTTC. Variable domain in full (rest from reference TRBV25-1 and TRBJ2-5): EADIYQTPRYLVIGTGKKITLECSQTMGHDKMYWYQQDPGMELHLIHYSYGVNSTEKGDLSSESTVSRIRTEHFPLTLESARPSHTSQYLCASRNDWERETQYFGPGTRLLVL.